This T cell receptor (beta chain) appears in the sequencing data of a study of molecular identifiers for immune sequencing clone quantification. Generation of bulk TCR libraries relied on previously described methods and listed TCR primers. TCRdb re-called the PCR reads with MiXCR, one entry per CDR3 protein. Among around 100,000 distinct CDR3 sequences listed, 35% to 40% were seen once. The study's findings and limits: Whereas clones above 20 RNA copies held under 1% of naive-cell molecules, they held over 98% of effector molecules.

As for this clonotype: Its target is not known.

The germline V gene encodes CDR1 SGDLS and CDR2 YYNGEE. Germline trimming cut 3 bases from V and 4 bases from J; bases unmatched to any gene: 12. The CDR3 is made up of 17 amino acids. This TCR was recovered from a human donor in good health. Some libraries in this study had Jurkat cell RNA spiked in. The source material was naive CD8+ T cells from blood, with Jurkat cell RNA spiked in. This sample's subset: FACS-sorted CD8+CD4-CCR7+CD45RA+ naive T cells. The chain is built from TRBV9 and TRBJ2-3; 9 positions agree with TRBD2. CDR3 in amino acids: CASSEPVAGGPPDTQYF. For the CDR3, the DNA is TGTGCCAGCAGCGAGCCCGTGGCGGGAGGGCCCCCAGATACGCAGTATTTT.